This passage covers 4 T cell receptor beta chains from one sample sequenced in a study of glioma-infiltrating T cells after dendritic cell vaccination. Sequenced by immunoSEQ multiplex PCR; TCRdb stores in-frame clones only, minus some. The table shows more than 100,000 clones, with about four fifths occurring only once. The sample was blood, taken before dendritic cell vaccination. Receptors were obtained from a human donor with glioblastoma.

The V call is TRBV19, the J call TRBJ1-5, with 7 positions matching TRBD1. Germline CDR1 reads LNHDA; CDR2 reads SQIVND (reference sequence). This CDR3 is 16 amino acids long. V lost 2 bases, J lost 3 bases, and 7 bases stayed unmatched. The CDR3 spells CASSILHRGTNQPQHF. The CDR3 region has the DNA TGTGCCAGTAGTATATTGCACAGGGGCACCAATCAGCCCCAGCATTTT.

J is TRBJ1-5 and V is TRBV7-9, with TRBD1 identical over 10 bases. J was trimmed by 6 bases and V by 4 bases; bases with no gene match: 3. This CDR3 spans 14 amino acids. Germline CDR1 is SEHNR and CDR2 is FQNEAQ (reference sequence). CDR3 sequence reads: CASSSGTGVQPQHF. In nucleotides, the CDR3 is TGTGCCAGCAGCTCCGGGACAGGGGTTCAGCCCCAGCATTTT. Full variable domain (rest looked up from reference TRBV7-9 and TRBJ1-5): DTGVSQNPRHKITKRGQNVTFRCDPISEHNRLYWYRQTLGQGPEFLTYFQNEAQLEKSRLLSDRFSAERPKGSFSTLEIQRTEQGDSAMYLCASSSGTGVQPQHFGDGTRLSIL.

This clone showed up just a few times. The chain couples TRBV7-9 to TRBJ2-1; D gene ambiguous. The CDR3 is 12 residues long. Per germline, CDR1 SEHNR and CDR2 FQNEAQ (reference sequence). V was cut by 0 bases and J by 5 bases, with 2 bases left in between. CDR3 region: CASSLADNEQFF. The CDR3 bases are TGTGCCAGCAGCTTAGCCGACAATGAGCAGTTCTTC. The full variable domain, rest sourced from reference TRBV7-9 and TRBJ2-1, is DTGVSQNPRHKITKRGQNVTFRCDPISEHNRLYWYRQTLGQGPEFLTYFQNEAQLEKSRLLSDRFSAERPKGSFSTLEIQRTEQGDSAMYLCASSLADNEQFFGPGTRLTVL.

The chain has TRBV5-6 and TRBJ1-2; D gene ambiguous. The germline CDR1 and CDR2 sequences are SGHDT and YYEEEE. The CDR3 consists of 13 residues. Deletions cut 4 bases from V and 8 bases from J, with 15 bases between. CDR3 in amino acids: CASSPDAVWGYTF. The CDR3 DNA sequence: TGTGCCAGCAGCCCCGATGCGGTCTGGGGCTACACCTTC.